A single T cell receptor beta chain is shown here with its context. The data were obtained in a study of blood T cell repertoires in COVID-19. Produced via immunoSEQ multiplex PCR; TCRdb's table is partial and in-frame only. In the table there are 250,000 to 300,000 clones, about 88% of which are singletons. With 2 bases clipped from V and 7 bases from J, the junction kept 4 bases outside the gene matches. The CDR3 contains 14 residues. Germline V CDR1 and CDR2: SEHNR, FQNEAQ (reference sequence). Sequenced input: peripheral blood. The chain recombines TRBV7-9 with TRBJ1-2; 10 bases fit TRBD1. This clonotype was obtained from a woman under 40 with COVID-19, enrolled during active disease. For the CDR3, the DNA is TGTGCCAGCAGCTTACTGGGGACAGGGGTTGGCTACACCTTC. Translating it yields CASSLLGTGVGYTF.